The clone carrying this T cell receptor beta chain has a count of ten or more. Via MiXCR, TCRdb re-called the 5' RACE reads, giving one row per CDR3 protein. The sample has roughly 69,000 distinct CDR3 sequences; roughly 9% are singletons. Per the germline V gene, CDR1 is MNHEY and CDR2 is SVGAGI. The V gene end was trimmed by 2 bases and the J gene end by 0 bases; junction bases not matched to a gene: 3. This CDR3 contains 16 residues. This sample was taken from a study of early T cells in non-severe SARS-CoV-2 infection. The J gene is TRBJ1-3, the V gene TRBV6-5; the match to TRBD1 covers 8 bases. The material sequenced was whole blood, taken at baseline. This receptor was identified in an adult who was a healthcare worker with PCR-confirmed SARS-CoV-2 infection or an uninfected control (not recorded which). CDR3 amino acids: CASSYDQGASGNTIYF. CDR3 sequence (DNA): TGTGCCAGCAGTTACGATCAGGGGGCCTCTGGAAACACCATATATTTT.